Sequencing of this T cell receptor (beta chain) was carried out in a study of blood T cells in healthy people across ages. Study-wide results and limits: Per-million-T-cell TCR beta diversity fell roughly linearly with age.

Points on this clonotype: Its antigen is not known.

The junction had 2 bases not matched to a gene; V was cut back by 4 bases and J by 9 bases. CDR1 MGHRA and CDR2 YSYEKL come from the germline V gene. The CDR3 has 12 residues. The authors ran a second PCR of 7 to 11 cycles using a sample-barcoded 5' primer and a J-beta primer mix. From the 5' RACE reads, TCRdb called clonotypes with MiXCR, one entry per CDR3 protein. The profile shows over a million distinct CDR3 sequences, approximately 40% of them singletons. The sequencing input was blood. The clonotype originates from a woman younger than 30 in good health. The rearrangement links TRBV4-1 to TRBJ2-1; 8 positions agree with TRBD2. This CDR3 is CASSPAGGEQFF. DNA of the CDR3: TGCGCCAGCAGCCCCGCGGGGGGTGAGCAGTTCTTC.